Listed here are 19 T cell receptor beta chains from one sample, sequenced in a study of blood T cell repertoires in COVID-19. Profiling relied on immunoSEQ multiplex PCR, and the TCRdb table lists in-frame clones only, not all of them. The table lists about 200,000 clones, about 80% of them singletons. The sequenced sample was PBMCs or T cells enriched from blood (not recorded which). These receptors all come from a woman in her fifties or sixties who had been exposed to COVID-19.

The count of this clone is one. This rearrangement joins TRBV19 to TRBJ1-1; D not certain. V lost 8 bases and J 6 bases, leaving 13 bases between the germline ends. Germline loops: CDR1 LNHDA, CDR2 SQIVND (reference sequence). The CDR3 has 12 residues. CDR3 sequence reads: CASRDPGAEAFF. The CDR3 region has the DNA TGTGCCAGTCGCGACCCCGGGGCTGAAGCTTTCTTT.

V and J are TRBV10-3 and TRBJ1-3; 9 bases agree with TRBD1. The CDR3 length is 14 residues. CDR1 is ENHRY, CDR2 SYGVKD, per germline. The CDR3 coding sequence is TGTGCTACAACCGGGACAGGGACTGGAAACACCATATATTTT. Protein: CATTGTGTGNTIYF.

The chain uses TRBV29-1 and TRBJ2-1; TRBD1 might be the D (5 bases). V shed 0 bases and J shed 2 bases, with 11 bases lying between them. The CDR3 extends over 15 amino acids. Germline CDR1 SQVTM, CDR2 ANQGSEA. The CDR3 reads CSVEDVWGTYNEQFF. As DNA, the CDR3 is TGCAGCGTTGAAGATGTTTGGGGCACCTACAATGAGCAGTTCTTC.

The genes are TRBV7-2 and TRBJ1-1; D uncertain. The germline gives CDR1 SGHTA, CDR2 FQGNSA. This CDR3 region has 13 residues. V was pared by 1 base and J by 5 bases, with 8 bases between. CDR3 nucleotide sequence: TGTGCCAGCAGCTTAGTCTTCCGGACTGAAGCTTTCTTT. Encoded protein: CASSLVFRTEAFF.

The rearrangement uses TRBV7-3 and TRBJ1-1; D may be TRBD1 (6 bases). This CDR3 has 14 amino acids. V lost 4 bases and J 5 bases, leaving 14 bases between the germline ends. Germline lookup yields CDR1 SGHTA and CDR2 FQGTGA. The CDR3: CASSSQGPGTEAFF. The CDR3 nucleotides read TGTGCCAGCAGCTCACAGGGCCCGGGGACTGAAGCTTTCTTT.

The genes are TRBV6-5 and TRBJ1-1, with no clear D. Looked up from germline, CDR1 is MNHEY and CDR2 is SVGAGI. The V gene lost 6 bases and the J gene lost 2 bases, with 10 bases spanning the gap. This CDR3 has 13 amino acids. DNA for the CDR3: TGTGCCAGCAGCCCGGTAGTTAACACTGAAGCTTTCTTT. As protein: CASSPVVNTEAFF.

This sequence joins TRBV19 and TRBJ1-2; the D gene is possibly TRBD1 (6 bases). Per germline, CDR1 LNHDA and CDR2 SQIVND (reference sequence). This CDR3 spans 15 amino acids. V lost 1 base to trimming and J lost 2 bases, with 11 bases between them. The CDR3 region has the DNA TGTGCCAGTAGTATAGGGTCGACAGGAAACTATGGCTACACCTTC. Residues: CASSIGSTGNYGYTF.

The gene calls are TRBV7-9 and TRBJ1-4; the D is unclear. The CDR3 sequence is 17 residues long. Germline CDR1 is SEHNR and CDR2 is FQNEAQ (reference sequence). Trimming left V 7 bases short and J 7 bases short, with 25 bases between. Here the CDR3 DNA reads TGTGCCAGCAACCCAGCCCCGTGGCAGTTCTCTAGTGAAAAACTGTTTTTT. It is translated as CASNPAPWQFSSEKLFF.

This clone has only a few counts. For the CDR3, the DNA is TGCGCCAGCAGCTTGGAGGTAGGGGCGGCAGGGCCCACTAATGAAAAACTGTTTTTT. Amino acid sequence: CASSLEVGAAGPTNEKLFF. The chain carries TRBV5-1 and TRBJ1-4, with a weak D call TRBD1 (5 bases). There are 19 residues in the CDR3. Looked up from germline, CDR1 is SGHRS and CDR2 is YFSETQ. The V end lost 0 bases, the J end lost 2 bases, and 20 bases lay between the germline ends.

This rearrangement joins TRBV10-3 to TRBJ2-3; the match to TRBD1 covers 8 bases. The germline CDR1 and CDR2 sequences are ENHRY and SYGVKD. This CDR3 is 18 amino acids long. The ends lost 2 bases at V and 4 bases at J; junction bases unmatched: 14. CDR3: CAISEPTGQGRMADTQYF. The CDR3 coding sequence is TGTGCCATCAGTGAGCCTACCGGACAGGGTAGAATGGCAGATACGCAGTATTTT.

This clone was found many times. V is TRBV29-1 and J is TRBJ2-7, with TRBD1 as a possible D gene (6 bases). The CDR3 has 13 amino acids. The germline V and J ends were trimmed by 6 bases and 2 bases, with 14 bases remaining between them. CDR1 is SQVTM, CDR2 ANQGSEA, per germline. The CDR3: CSVWTDPTYEQYF. CDR3 in DNA: TGCAGCGTCTGGACAGATCCTACCTACGAGCAGTACTTC.

The chain combines TRBV5-6 with TRBJ2-7, with 7 bases matching TRBD2. Losses at the gene ends were 2 bases for V and 2 bases for J; bases not matched to a gene: 7. CDR3 length: 15 residues. CDR1 is SGHDT and CDR2 is YYEEEE in the germline V gene. The CDR3 region has the DNA TGTGCCAGCAGCTTCCGACGGAGCGGGGCCTACGAGCAGTACTTC. This gives the protein CASSFRRSGAYEQYF.

The chain couples TRBV7-8 to TRBJ2-2; 7 bases match TRBD2. Germline V gives CDR1 SGHVS, CDR2 FQNEAQ. This CDR3 is 16 amino acids long. The V and J ends lost 5 bases and 4 bases, in that order; junction bases with no gene match: 10. The CDR3 sequence is CASSESGDYSTGELFF. The CDR3 bases are TGTGCCAGCAGCGAAAGCGGGGACTACTCCACCGGGGAGCTGTTTTTT.

The V and J genes are TRBV2 and TRBJ2-3, with D possibly being TRBD2 (6 bases). Germline CDR1 reads SNHLY; CDR2 reads FYNNEI. Trimming shortened V by 7 bases and J by 2 bases, and 10 bases separated the two germline ends. This CDR3 has 13 residues. CDR3 bases: TGTGCCAGCATGGAGGGATCCACAGATACGCAGTATTTT. Translation: CASMEGSTDTQYF.

The J gene is TRBJ1-1, the V gene TRBV3-1 (or the pseudogene TRBV3-2); 11 bases fit TRBD1. Germline V gene sequence: CDR1 LGHDT, CDR2 YNNKEL (reference sequence). V lost 2 bases, J lost 5 bases, and 7 bases stayed unmatched. The CDR3 totals 16 residues. CDR3 region: CASSQPRTGGETEAFF. CDR3 coding DNA: TGTGCCAGCAGCCAACCCCGGACAGGGGGCGAAACTGAAGCTTTCTTT.

V and J are TRBV6-1 and TRBJ1-1; a possible D gene is TRBD1 (6 bases). The CDR3 contains 16 residues. Trimming shortened V by 4 bases and J by 0 bases, and 15 bases separated the two germline ends. In germline, CDR1 is MNHNS, CDR2 SASEGT. CDR3 nucleotide sequence: TGTGCCAGCAGTGGAGTAGGGGGACCTCTGAACACTGAAGCTTTCTTT. Translated, it gives CASSGVGGPLNTEAFF.

This rearrangement joins TRBV3-1 (or the pseudogene TRBV3-2) to TRBJ1-1; D may be TRBD1 (6 bases). Deletions cut 4 bases from V and 4 bases from J, with 16 bases between. This CDR3 contains 15 residues. Per the germline V gene, CDR1 is LGHDT and CDR2 is YNNKEL (reference sequence). The CDR3 DNA sequence: TGTGCCAGCAGCCCTGCGGCGGGGGGCATCACTGAAGCTTTCTTT. It yields the protein CASSPAAGGITEAFF.

V is TRBV11-2 and J is TRBJ1-1; TRBD1 matches 7 bases. The V and J ends lost 5 bases and 3 bases, in that order; junction bases with no gene match: 6. CDR1 and CDR2 from the germline V gene are SGHAT and FQNNGV. The CDR3 consists of 14 residues. The CDR3 DNA sequence: TGTGCCAGCAGCCCAGACAGGGCGGACACTGAAGCTTTCTTT. Its translation: CASSPDRADTEAFF.

This sequence joins TRBV5-1 and TRBJ2-5; perhaps TRBD1 as D (6 bases). Germline V lookup: CDR1 SGHRS, CDR2 YFSETQ. V lost 0 bases and J 1 base, leaving 10 bases between the germline ends. The CDR3 is 15 residues long. For the CDR3, the DNA is TGCGCCAGCAGCTTGGGGGGGCAGATCCAAGAGACCCAGTACTTC. Residues: CASSLGGQIQETQYF. The whole variable domain, remainder taken from reference TRBV5-1 and TRBJ2-5, is KAGVTQTPRYLIKTRGQQVTLSCSPISGHRSVSWYQQTPGQGLQFLFEYFSETQRNKGNFPGRFSGRQFSNSRSEMNVSTLELGDSALYLCASSLGGQIQETQYFGPGTRLLVL.